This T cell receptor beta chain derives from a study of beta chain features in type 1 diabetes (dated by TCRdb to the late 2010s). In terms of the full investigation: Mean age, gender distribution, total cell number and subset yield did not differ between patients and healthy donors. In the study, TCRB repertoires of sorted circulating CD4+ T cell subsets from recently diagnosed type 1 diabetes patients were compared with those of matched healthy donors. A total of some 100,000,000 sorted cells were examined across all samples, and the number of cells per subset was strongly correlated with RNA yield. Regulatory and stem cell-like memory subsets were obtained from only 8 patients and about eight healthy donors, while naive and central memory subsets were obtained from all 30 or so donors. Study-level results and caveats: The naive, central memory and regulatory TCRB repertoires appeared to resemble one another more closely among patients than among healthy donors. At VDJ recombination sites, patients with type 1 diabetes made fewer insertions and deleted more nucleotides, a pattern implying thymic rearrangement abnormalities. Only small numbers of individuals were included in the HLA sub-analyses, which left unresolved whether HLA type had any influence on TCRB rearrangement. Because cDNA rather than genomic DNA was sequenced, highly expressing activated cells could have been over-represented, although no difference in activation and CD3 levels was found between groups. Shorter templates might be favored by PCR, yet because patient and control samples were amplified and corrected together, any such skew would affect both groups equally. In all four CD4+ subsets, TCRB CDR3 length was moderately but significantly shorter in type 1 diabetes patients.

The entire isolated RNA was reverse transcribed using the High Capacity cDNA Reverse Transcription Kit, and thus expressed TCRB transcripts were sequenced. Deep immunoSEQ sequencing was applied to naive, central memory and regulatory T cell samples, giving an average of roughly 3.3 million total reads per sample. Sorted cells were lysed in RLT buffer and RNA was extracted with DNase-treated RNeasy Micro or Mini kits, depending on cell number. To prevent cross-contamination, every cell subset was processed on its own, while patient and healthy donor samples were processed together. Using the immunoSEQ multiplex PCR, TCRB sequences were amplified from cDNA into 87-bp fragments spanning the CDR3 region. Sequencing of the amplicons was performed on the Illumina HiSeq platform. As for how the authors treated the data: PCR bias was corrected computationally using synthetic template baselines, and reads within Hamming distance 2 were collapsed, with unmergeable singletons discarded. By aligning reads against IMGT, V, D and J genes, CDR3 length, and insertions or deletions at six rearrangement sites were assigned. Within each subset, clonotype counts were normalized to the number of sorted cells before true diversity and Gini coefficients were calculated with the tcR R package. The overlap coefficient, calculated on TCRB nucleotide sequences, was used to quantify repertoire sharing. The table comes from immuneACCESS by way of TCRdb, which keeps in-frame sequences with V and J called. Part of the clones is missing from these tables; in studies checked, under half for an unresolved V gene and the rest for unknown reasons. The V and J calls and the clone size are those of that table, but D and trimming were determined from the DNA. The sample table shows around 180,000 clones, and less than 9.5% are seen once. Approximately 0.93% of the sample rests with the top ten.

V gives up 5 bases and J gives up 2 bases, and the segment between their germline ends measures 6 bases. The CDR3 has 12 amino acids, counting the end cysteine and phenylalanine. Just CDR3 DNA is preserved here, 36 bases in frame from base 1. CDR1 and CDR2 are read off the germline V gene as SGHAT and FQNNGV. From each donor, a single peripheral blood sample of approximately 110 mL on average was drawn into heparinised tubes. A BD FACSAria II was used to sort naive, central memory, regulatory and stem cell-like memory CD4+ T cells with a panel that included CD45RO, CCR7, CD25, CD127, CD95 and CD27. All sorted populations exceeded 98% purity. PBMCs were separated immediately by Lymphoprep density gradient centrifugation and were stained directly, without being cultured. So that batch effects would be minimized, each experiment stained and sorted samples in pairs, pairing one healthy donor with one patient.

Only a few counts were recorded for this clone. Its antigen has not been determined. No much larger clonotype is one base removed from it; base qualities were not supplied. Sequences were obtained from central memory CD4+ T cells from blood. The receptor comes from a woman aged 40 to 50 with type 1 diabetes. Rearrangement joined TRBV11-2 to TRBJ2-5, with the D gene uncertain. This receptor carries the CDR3 CASSQTQETQYF. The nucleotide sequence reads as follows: TGTGCCAGCAGCCAGACACAAGAGACCCAGTACTTC.